Shown below are 29 T cell receptor beta chains from a single sample sequenced in a study of blood T cell repertoires in COVID-19. Sequenced by immunoSEQ multiplex PCR; TCRdb stores in-frame clones only, minus some. Of around 75,000 clones listed, around 80% were seen once; the top ten hold roughly 12%. Source material: peripheral blood. The source is a man aged 50 to 60 with COVID-19, enrolled during active disease.

The rearrangement links TRBV4-3 to TRBJ1-2; D gene uncertain. V was clipped by 1 base and J by 8 bases, with 20 bases between them. The CDR3 spans 16 residues. Per germline, CDR1 LGHNA and CDR2 YSLEER. The CDR3 coding sequence is TGCGCCAGCAGCCAAGTCCAGGCCATCTCTATGAAGGGCTACACCTTC. It yields the protein CASSQVQAISMKGYTF.

DNA for the CDR3: TGTGCCAGCAGCTTAAGCCGAGGAGGGGCGGGGAACACTGAAGCTTTCTTT. Translation gives CASSLSRGGAGNTEAFF. This chain joins TRBV7-9 and TRBJ1-1, with D perhaps TRBD1 (5 bases). From germline, CDR1 is SEHNR and CDR2 FQNEAQ (reference sequence). The CDR3 is 17 residues long. The germline V and J ends were trimmed by 2 bases and 1 base, with 17 bases remaining between them.

The chain uses TRBV6-1 and TRBJ2-1; 9 bases agree with TRBD2. This CDR3 has 16 residues. Germline-derived CDR1 and CDR2 are MNHNS and SASEGT. With 2 bases clipped from V and 9 bases from J, the junction kept 11 bases outside the gene matches. CDR3 nucleotide sequence: TGTGCCAGCAGTGAAATCGCGGGAGGGCCCATTATTGAGCAGTTCTTC. It yields the protein CASSEIAGGPIIEQFF.

The genes are TRBV7-6 and TRBJ2-1; TRBD1 matches at 10 bases. CDR3 length: 17 amino acids. Trimming took 0 bases from V and 8 from J; bases not matched to a gene: 10. From germline, CDR1 is SGHVS and CDR2 FNYEAQ. The CDR3 region is CASSLASTGTGAHEQFF. CDR3 DNA: TGTGCCAGCAGCTTAGCTTCTACCGGGACAGGGGCCCATGAGCAGTTCTTC.

The genes are TRBV5-1 and TRBJ2-7; D unclear. Germline CDR1 SGHRS, CDR2 YFSETQ. Trimming took off 1 base at V and 3 bases at J, with 20 bases between the two ends. This CDR3 spans 17 amino acids. CDR3 bases: TGCGCCAGCAGCTTGAATCATCTCGCCTCCGCGCTCTACGAGCAGTACTTC. It specifies CASSLNHLASALYEQYF.

CDR3 residues: CASSTRPGTANTEAFF. The CDR3 DNA reads TGTGCCAGCAGCACCCGTCCCGGGACAGCCAACACTGAAGCTTTCTTT. The chain carries TRBV5-6 and TRBJ1-1; TRBD1 matches at 7 bases. This CDR3 is 16 amino acids long. Trimming cost V 4 bases and J 2 bases; bases outside gene matches: 11. Germline CDR1 and CDR2: SGHDT and YYEEEE.

CDR3 in DNA: TGTGCCAGCAACCCAACCCGGACAGGGGGCAGGGAGCAGTTCTTC. This codes for CASNPTRTGGREQFF. V and J are TRBV5-6 and TRBJ2-1; TRBD1 matches 11 bases. After removal of 6 bases from V and 10 bases from J, the junction contained 12 bases not matched to a gene. This CDR3 is built from 15 residues. Germline CDR1 is SGHDT and CDR2 is YYEEEE.

V and J are TRBV29-1 and TRBJ1-1; D might be TRBD1 (6 bases). CDR1 is SQVTM, CDR2 ANQGSEA, per germline. The CDR3 length is 14 residues. V was pared by 8 bases and J by 5 bases, with 21 bases between. CDR3 region: CSSREGGGVTEAFF. Here the CDR3 DNA reads TGCAGCTCCCGAGAGGGGGGAGGGGTAACTGAAGCTTTCTTT.

The CDR3 DNA reads as TGTGCCAGCAGCACCCAGACAGGGGGCAATGAAAAACTGTTTTTT. It specifies CASSTQTGGNEKLFF. This chain joins TRBV9 and TRBJ1-4; the match to TRBD1 covers 10 bases. Germline V gene lookup returns CDR1 SGDLS and CDR2 YYNGEE. V lost 4 bases and J lost 5; bases outside the gene matches: 5. The CDR3 extends over 15 amino acids.

The chain is built from TRBV28 and TRBJ1-5; 8 bases map to TRBD1. The CDR3 totals 18 residues. Looked up from germline, CDR1 is MDHEN and CDR2 is SYDVKM. V trimming: 2 bases; J trimming: 4 bases; junction bases outside the gene matches: 13. The chain's CDR3 is CASSLGGGGTGGNQPQHF. The CDR3 DNA reads as TGTGCCAGCAGTTTAGGAGGTGGTGGGACAGGAGGGAATCAGCCCCAGCATTTT.

The V and J genes are TRBV10-2 and TRBJ2-7; D call uncertain. V was cut by 5 bases and J by 0 bases, with 5 bases left in between. Germline loops: CDR1 WSHSY, CDR2 SAAADI. This CDR3 is built from 12 residues. CDR3 in amino acids: CASSRSSYEQYF. CDR3 DNA sequence: TGCGCCAGCAGTCGGAGCTCCTACGAGCAGTACTTC.

The chain couples TRBV28 to TRBJ2-5, with TRBD2 matching 7 bases. The CDR3 is made up of 15 amino acids. V lost 2 bases and J lost 2; bases outside the gene matches: 5. Per the germline V gene, CDR1 is MDHEN and CDR2 is SYDVKM. The CDR3 sequence is CASSLAGAGQETQYF. CDR3 DNA: TGTGCCAGCAGTTTAGCGGGAGCAGGGCAAGAGACCCAGTACTTC. Full variable domain (remainder filled in from reference TRBV28 and TRBJ2-5): DVKVTQSSRYLVKRTGEKVFLECVQDMDHENMFWYRQDPGLGLRLIYFSYDVKMKEKGDIPEGYSVSREKKERFSLILESASTNQTSMYLCASSLAGAGQETQYFGPGTRLLVL.

This clone was counted once. The chain combines TRBV7-2 with TRBJ2-7, with D tentatively TRBD1 (5 bases). The CDR3 spans 13 residues. Per the germline V gene, CDR1 is SGHTA and CDR2 is FQGNSA. Between the trimmed V and J ends, which lost 4 bases and 8 bases, there was a span of 15 bases. In nucleotides, the CDR3 is TGTGCCAGCAGCTCCAAAGGGTCAGGGAAGCAGTACTTC. This encodes CASSSKGSGKQYF.

The rearrangement joins TRBV14 to TRBJ2-2, with TRBD1 matching 8 bases. The CDR3 length is 15 residues. Losses at the gene ends were 2 bases for V and 4 bases for J; bases not matched to a gene: 3. Germline lookup yields CDR1 SGHDN and CDR2 FVKESK. CDR3 DNA: TGTGCCAGCAGCCAATCAGGGGGCGGCACCGGGGAGCTGTTTTTT. This sequence encodes CASSQSGGGTGELFF.

The CDR3 loop is CASSLEGGLADTQYF. CDR3 DNA: TGTGCCAGCAGCTTAGAGGGGGGGCTCGCGGATACGCAGTATTTT. The chain carries TRBV11-2 and TRBJ2-3; perhaps TRBD2 as D (7 bases). Germline CDR1 is SGHAT and CDR2 is FQNNGV. This CDR3 has 15 residues. Deletions cut 0 bases from V and 6 bases from J, with 13 bases between.

In its sample, this clone was seen a few times. At the DNA level, this CDR3 is encoded by other sequences in the same sample as well. The V and J genes are TRBV4-2 and TRBJ1-5; D is undetermined. Germline V gene data show CDR1 as LGHNA and CDR2 as YNFKEQ. The CDR3 has 14 amino acids. V was pared by 0 bases and J by 4 bases, with 7 bases between. The CDR3 region is CASSQDRGNQPQHF. CDR3 coding DNA: TGTGCCAGCAGCCAAGATCGAGGAAATCAGCCCCAGCATTTT.

The chain recombines TRBV27 with TRBJ2-1, with 9 bases matching TRBD2. Per the germline V gene, CDR1 is MNHEY and CDR2 is SMNVEV (reference sequence). J lost 6 bases, V lost 6 bases, and 9 bases had no gene match. CDR3 size: 15 residues. The CDR3 nucleotides read TGTGCCAGCAGACTCGCGGGAGGGTTCGGCAATGAGCAGTTCTTC. It specifies CASRLAGGFGNEQFF.

This clone was seen only once. The V and J genes are TRBV11-2 and TRBJ2-3, with TRBD1 identical over 8 bases. Germline assignment: CDR1 SGHAT and CDR2 FQNNGV. V trimming: 5 bases; J trimming: 6 bases; junction bases outside the gene matches: 4. The CDR3 contains 13 residues. The CDR3 nucleotides read TGTGCCAGCAGCGGACAGGGTTGGGATACGCAGTATTTT. Translation: CASSGQGWDTQYF.

V and J are TRBV2 and TRBJ1-1, with 11 bases matching TRBD1. Trimming took 6 bases from V and 6 from J; bases not matched to a gene: 12. CDR1 is SNHLY and CDR2 is FYNNEI in the germline V gene. This CDR3 spans 16 amino acids. The CDR3 sequence: CASSLTGTGGIAEAFF. CDR3 DNA: TGTGCCAGCAGCCTCACCGGGACAGGGGGGATTGCTGAAGCTTTCTTT.

CDR3 coding DNA: TGTGCCAGCAGTGAGGAGGGACTAGCGCCCTACAATGAGCAGTTCTTC. As protein: CASSEEGLAPYNEQFF. The chain employs TRBV6-1 and TRBJ2-1; 10 bases fit TRBD2. Germline lookup yields CDR1 MNHNS and CDR2 SASEGT. This CDR3 comprises 16 residues. The V gene end was trimmed by 3 bases and the J gene end by 2 bases; junction bases not matched to a gene: 4.

V gene TRBV7-2 combines with J gene TRBJ2-7; D unclear. Trimming took 3 bases from V and 5 from J, leaving 11 bases between them. This CDR3 has 13 residues. Germline V gene sequence: CDR1 SGHTA, CDR2 FQGNSA. CDR3: CASSFTVSDEQYF. CDR3 DNA: TGTGCCAGCAGCTTCACAGTGTCCGACGAGCAGTACTTC.

The chain links TRBV5-1 to TRBJ2-7; D remains ambiguous. Germline V gene data show CDR1 as SGHRS and CDR2 as YFSETQ. CDR3 length: 14 amino acids. V lost 2 bases and J 0 bases, leaving 9 bases between the germline ends. CDR3 sequence: CASSLSGSSYEQYF. The DNA for the CDR3 is TGCGCCAGCAGCTTATCCGGGTCCTCCTACGAGCAGTACTTC.

This clone was seen only once. The V call is TRBV7-2, the J call TRBJ2-1, with 14 bases lining up with TRBD2. The CDR3 sequence is 17 residues long. With V trimmed by 5 bases and J by 4 bases, 7 bases remained unmatched. Per germline, CDR1 SGHTA and CDR2 FQGNSA. CDR3 residues: CASSTMTSGRGYNEQFF. CDR3 sequence (DNA): TGTGCCAGCAGCACTATGACTAGCGGGAGGGGATACAATGAGCAGTTCTTC.

The sample holds a few counts of this clone. The V call is TRBV18, the J call TRBJ2-1; TRBD1 agrees at 8 bases. The CDR3 is 14 amino acids. CDR1 and CDR2 (germline): KGHSH, LQKENI. Trimming took 3 bases from V and 7 from J; bases not matched to a gene: 5. CDR3 nucleotides: TGTGCCAGCTCACCGCTTCAGGGGGCGAATGAGCAGTTCTTC. This translates into CASSPLQGANEQFF.

V gene TRBV27 combines with J gene TRBJ1-2, with TRBD1 identical over 9 bases. The CDR3 is 14 residues long. With V trimmed by 4 bases and J by 2 bases, 2 bases remained unmatched. Germline V CDR1 and CDR2: MNHEY, SMNVEV (reference sequence). CDR3 DNA sequence: TGTGCCAGCAGTTCGACAGGGGGAAACTATGGCTACACCTTC. Protein product: CASSSTGGNYGYTF.

This clone has only a few counts. V is TRBV18 and J is TRBJ1-5; 8 nucleotides match TRBD1. The CDR3 runs to 15 residues. Losses at the gene ends were 4 bases for V and 2 bases for J; bases not matched to a gene: 4. Looked up from germline, CDR1 is KGHSH and CDR2 is LQKENI. CDR3 in amino acids: CASSQGQARNQPQHF. The DNA for the CDR3 is TGTGCCAGCTCACAGGGACAGGCCCGCAATCAGCCCCAGCATTTT.

The V gene is TRBV7-6, the J gene TRBJ1-3; a possible D gene is TRBD1 (5 bases). Germline CDR1 reads SGHVS; CDR2 reads FNYEAQ. Trimming cost V 4 bases and J 3 bases, with 16 bases left between them. The CDR3 contains 16 residues. The CDR3 DNA is TGTGCCAGCAGCTCCTCTCGGGCAGGGTATGGAAACACCATATATTTT. It codes for CASSSSRAGYGNTIYF.

The CDR3 loop is CASSPQTGGYEQYF. Written as DNA, the CDR3 is TGTGCCAGCAGCCCGCAGACAGGGGGCTACGAGCAGTACTTC. This chain joins TRBV9 and TRBJ2-7, with 9 bases that match TRBD1. After removal of 4 bases from V and 3 bases from J, the junction contained 5 bases not matched to a gene. Per germline, CDR1 SGDLS and CDR2 YYNGEE. The CDR3 has 14 amino acids. Filled out from reference TRBV9 and TRBJ2-7, the complete variable domain reads DSGVTQTPKHLITATGQRVTLRCSPRSGDLSVYWYQQSLDQGLQFLIQYYNGEERAKGNILERFSAQQFPDLHSELNLSSLELGDSALYFCASSPQTGGYEQYFGPGTRLTVT.

V usage is TRBV6-5 and J usage is TRBJ1-1; 7 nucleotides match TRBD1. The J segment lost 5 bases and the V segment lost 10 bases, leaving 4 bases of the junction unmatched. The length of the CDR3 is 11 residues. CDR1 and CDR2 from the germline V gene are MNHEY and SVGAGI. The DNA of the CDR3 is TGTGCCACCCAGACAGGGACTGAAGCTTTCTTT. Its protein is CATQTGTEAFF.